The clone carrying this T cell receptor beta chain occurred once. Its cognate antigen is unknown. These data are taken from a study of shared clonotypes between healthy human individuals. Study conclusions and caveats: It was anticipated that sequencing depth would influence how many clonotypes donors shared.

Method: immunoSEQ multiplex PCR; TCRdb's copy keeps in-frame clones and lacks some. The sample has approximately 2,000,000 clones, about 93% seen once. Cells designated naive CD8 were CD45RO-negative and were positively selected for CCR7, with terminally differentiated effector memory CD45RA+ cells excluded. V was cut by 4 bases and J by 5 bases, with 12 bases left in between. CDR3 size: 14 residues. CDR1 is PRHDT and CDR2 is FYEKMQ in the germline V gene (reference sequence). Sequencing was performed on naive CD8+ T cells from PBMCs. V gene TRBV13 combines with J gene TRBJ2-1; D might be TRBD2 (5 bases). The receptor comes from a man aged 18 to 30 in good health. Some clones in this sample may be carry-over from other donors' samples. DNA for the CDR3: TGTGCCAGCAGCTCTGGGGAGACGAACAATGAGCAGTTCTTC. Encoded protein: CASSSGETNNEQFF. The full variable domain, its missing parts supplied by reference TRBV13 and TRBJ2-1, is AAGVIQSPRHLIKEKRETATLKCYPIPRHDTVYWYQQGPGQDPQFLISFYEKMQSDKGSIPDRFSAQQFSDYHSELNMSSLELGDSALYFCASSSGETNNEQFFGPGTRLTVL.